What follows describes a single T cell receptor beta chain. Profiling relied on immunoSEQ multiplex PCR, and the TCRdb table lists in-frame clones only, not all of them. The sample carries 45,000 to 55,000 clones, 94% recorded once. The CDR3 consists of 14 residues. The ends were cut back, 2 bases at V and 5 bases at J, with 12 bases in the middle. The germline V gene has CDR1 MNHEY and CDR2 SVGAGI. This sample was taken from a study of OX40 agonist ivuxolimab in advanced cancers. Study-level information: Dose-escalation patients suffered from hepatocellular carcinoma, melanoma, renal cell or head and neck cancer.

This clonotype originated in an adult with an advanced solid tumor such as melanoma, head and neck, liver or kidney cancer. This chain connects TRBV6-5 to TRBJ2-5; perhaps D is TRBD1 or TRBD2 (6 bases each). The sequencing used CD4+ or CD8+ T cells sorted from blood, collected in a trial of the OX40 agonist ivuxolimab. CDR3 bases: TGTGCCAGCAGTTACGGGGGGCTCGGGGAGACCCAGTACTTC. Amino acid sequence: CASSYGGLGETQYF.